Shown below are 10 T cell receptor beta chains from a single sample sequenced in a study of blood T cell repertoires in COVID-19 (dated by TCRdb to the early 2020s). The library was made by the immunoSEQ multiplex PCR assay. In its TCRdb copy, this immuneACCESS table keeps in-frame sequences only and misses some clones. Where compared with another copy, unresolved V genes explain less than half of these, and the others have no known cause. This sample is represented by about 220,000 clones; 75% to 90% of them were singletons. Around 5.1% of the sample is in the top ten clones. Sequencing was done on a sample of peripheral blood. The receptors were sampled from a human donor in a cohort sampled during active COVID-19.

This clone was seen a single time. The chain recombines TRBV5-6 with TRBJ2-1; 7 nucleotides agree with TRBD2. The germline V gene has CDR1 SGHDT and CDR2 YYEEEE. V shed 1 base, J shed 8 bases, and the junction held 12 bases outside the gene matches. The CDR3 totals 16 residues. The CDR3 loop reads CASSLYGAGDGDEQFF. DNA for the CDR3: TGTGCCAGCAGCTTGTATGGGGCGGGAGACGGCGATGAGCAGTTCTTC.

This clone was counted between two and nine times. The chain joins TRBV5-5 to TRBJ2-2; D unresolved. Trimming pared 2 bases from V and 0 bases from J, leaving 5 bases between. The CDR3 is 14 amino acids. From germline, CDR1 is SGHKS and CDR2 YYEKEE (reference sequence). The CDR3, as DNA: TGTGCCAGCAGCTTTGGCCCGAACACCGGGGAGCTGTTTTTT. Translation: CASSFGPNTGELFF.

The rearrangement joins TRBV7-9 to TRBJ2-2; possible D gene TRBD1, 6 bases. The CDR3 length is 16 residues. Germline V gives CDR1 SEHNR, CDR2 FQNEAQ (reference sequence). Deletions cut 2 bases from V and 5 bases from J, with 15 bases between. Here the CDR3 DNA reads TGTGCCAGCAGCTTATGGGCCAGGGGTCGGACCGGGGAGCTGTTTTTT. Protein product: CASSLWARGRTGELFF.

V is TRBV7-6 and J is TRBJ2-7; 12 nucleotides agree with TRBD2. Germline lookup yields CDR1 SGHVS and CDR2 FNYEAQ. The CDR3 length is 16 residues. The V and J ends lost 5 bases and 4 bases, in that order; junction bases with no gene match: 9. In DNA, the CDR3 is TGTGCCAGCAGCGTCAAGACTAGCGGGAGAAATTACGAGCAGTACTTC. It codes for CASSVKTSGRNYEQYF.

V gene TRBV6-2 or TRBV6-3 combines with J gene TRBJ1-1; the match to TRBD1 covers 7 bases. CDR3 size: 14 residues. Germline values: CDR1 MNHEY, CDR2 SVGEGT. V lost 5 bases, J lost 1 base, and 4 bases stayed unmatched. The chain's CDR3 is CASSRTGRNTEAFF. For the CDR3, the DNA is TGTGCCAGCAGTCGGACAGGCCGGAACACTGAAGCTTTCTTT.

The chain employs TRBV15 and TRBJ2-7, with 8 bases lining up with TRBD2. The trim removed 1 base at V and 2 bases at J, leaving 7 bases unmatched. CDR3 length equals 16 residues. The germline V gene encodes CDR1 LNHNV and CDR2 YYDKDF (reference sequence). CDR3 coding DNA: TGTGCCACCAGCAGAGGCCCGGGAGGGAGCGCCTACGAGCAGTACTTC. This sequence encodes CATSRGPGGSAYEQYF. Filled out from reference TRBV15 and TRBJ2-7, the complete variable domain reads DAMVIQNPRYQVTQFGKPVTLSCSQTLNHNVMYWYQQKSSQAPKLLFHYYDKDFNNEADTPDNFQSRRPNTSFCFLDIRSPGLGDTAMYLCATSRGPGGSAYEQYFGPGTRLTVT.

The chain employs TRBV19 and TRBJ1-3; TRBD1 might be the D (5 bases). The CDR3 covers 15 residues. Germline loops: CDR1 LNHDA, CDR2 SQIVND (reference sequence). Trimming took 8 bases from V and 0 from J, leaving 14 bases between them. CDR3 coding DNA: TGTGCCAGTCGGACAAGTCCCAACTCTGGAAACACCATATATTTT. Amino acids: CASRTSPNSGNTIYF.

The CDR3 loop is CASSQEDGQGYQPQHF. The CDR3 region has the DNA TGCGCCAGCAGCCAAGAAGATGGACAGGGGTACCAGCCCCAGCATTTT. The chain links TRBV4-1 to TRBJ1-5; 9 bases fit TRBD1. Trimming at V came to 0 bases and at J to 7 bases, leaving 7 bases not matched to a gene. Germline assignment: CDR1 MGHRA and CDR2 YSYEKL. The length of the CDR3 is 16 residues.

This clone was found once. This chain connects TRBV9 to TRBJ1-5; perhaps TRBD1 as D (6 bases). The germline gives CDR1 SGDLS, CDR2 YYNGEE. This CDR3 comprises 15 residues. The V and J ends lost 3 bases and 7 bases respectively, with 17 bases between them. The CDR3 loop is CASSGGGGFGQPQHF. Here the CDR3 DNA reads TGTGCCAGCAGCGGGGGAGGGGGGTTCGGGCAGCCCCAGCATTTT. Based on the CDR3 plus reference TRBV9 and TRBJ1-5, the full variable domain is DSGVTQTPKHLITATGQRVTLRCSPRSGDLSVYWYQQSLDQGLQFLIQYYNGEERAKGNILERFSAQQFPDLHSELNLSSLELGDSALYFCASSGGGGFGQPQHFGDGTRLSIL.

In this sample, this clone turned up a few times. This CDR3 is CASSEAKGGGEKLFF. Here the CDR3 DNA reads TGTGCCAGCAGTGAAGCTAAAGGGGGCGGTGAAAAACTGTTTTTT. The V call is TRBV6-1, the J call TRBJ1-4; 7 bases line up with TRBD1. The CDR3 sequence is 15 residues long. After removal of 0 bases from V and 7 bases from J, the junction contained 5 bases not matched to a gene. Per the germline V gene, CDR1 is MNHNS and CDR2 is SASEGT.